These 26 T cell receptor beta chains originate from one sample sequenced in a study of beta chain features in type 1 diabetes. Study-level points and caveats: For Type 1 diabetes patients, all four CD4+ subsets carried TCRB CDR3s that were moderately but significantly shorter.

These receptors have no known antigen. What was sequenced were expressed TCRB transcripts, since all of the isolated RNA had been reverse transcribed. Only in-frame clones appear in the TCRdb table, and some are missing; sequencing was by immunoSEQ multiplex PCR. The sample has 300,000 to 350,000 clones, about 13% seen once. Sequencing was carried out using naive CD4+ T cells from blood. The receptors shown here come from a woman younger than 35 with type 1 diabetes.

CDR3 in DNA: TGTGCCAGCAGCTTGGTGACTAGCGGGAGCTCCTACAATGAGCAGTTCTTC. Encoded protein: CASSLVTSGSSYNEQFF. The V gene is TRBV7-9, the J gene TRBJ2-1, with 12 bases identical to TRBD2. The V gene end was trimmed by 3 bases and the J gene end by 0 bases; junction bases not matched to a gene: 3. The germline V gene has CDR1 SEHNR and CDR2 FQNEAQ (reference sequence). This CDR3 has 17 amino acids.

This clone was seen a handful of times. The CDR3 DNA follows: TGCAGCGTGCACAGGGGGCAAGCAGATACGCAGTATTTT. Amino acids: CSVHRGQADTQYF. The chain joins TRBV29-1 to TRBJ2-3; 9 nucleotides line up with TRBD1. The CDR3 length is 13 residues. Germline CDR1 is SQVTM and CDR2 is ANQGSEA. V dropped 6 bases and J dropped 4; count of bases not matched to a gene: 5.

This clone has more than one count but fewer than ten. The chain links TRBV30 to TRBJ1-3; no definite D call. Trimming took 1 base from V and 4 from J, leaving 5 bases between them. This CDR3 comprises 12 residues. The V gene's germline CDR1 is GTSNPN and CDR2 SVGIG (reference sequence). CDR3 DNA sequence: TGTGCCTGGAGTGACAGCGGAAACACCATATATTTT. As protein: CAWSDSGNTIYF.

In its sample, this clone was seen a few times. The chain joins TRBV6-6 to TRBJ1-2; D is possibly TRBD1 (6 bases). CDR1 and CDR2 (germline): MNHNY, SVGAGI (reference sequence). The CDR3 is 14 amino acids. With 5 bases removed from V and 3 bases from J, the gap between germline ends came to 13 bases. The CDR3 reads CASSIRRGDYGYTF. The DNA for the CDR3 is TGTGCCAGCAGTATCCGCAGGGGTGACTATGGCTACACCTTC.

The genes are TRBV4-2 and TRBJ2-2, with 7 bases that match TRBD2. The CDR3 is 14 residues long. Germline loops: CDR1 LGHNA, CDR2 YNFKEQ. The V and J ends lost 1 base and 5 bases, in that order; junction bases with no gene match: 1. CDR3 sequence: CASSQGGSTGELFF. CDR3 DNA sequence: TGTGCCAGCAGCCAAGGCGGGAGTACCGGGGAGCTGTTTTTT.

The table lists this clone with a few counts. The rearrangement links TRBV27 to TRBJ1-5; 8 bases line up with TRBD1. Germline trimming cut 5 bases from V and 3 bases from J; bases unmatched to any gene: 3. CDR3 length: 14 residues. CDR1 and CDR2 (germline): MNHEY, SMNVEV (reference sequence). The CDR3 here is CASSRTGHNQPQHF. The CDR3 DNA follows: TGTGCCAGCAGTCGGACAGGGCACAATCAGCCCCAGCATTTT.

This clone was found a few times. The same CDR3 also results from other DNA sequences found in this sample. V is TRBV9 and J is TRBJ1-1, with 7 nucleotides matching TRBD1. Looked up from germline, CDR1 is SGDLS and CDR2 is YYNGEE. This CDR3 region has 14 residues. J lost 2 bases, V lost 0 bases, and 1 base had no gene match. In nucleotides, the CDR3 is TGTGCCAGCAGCGTAGTAGGGGGCAACACTGAAGCTTTCTTT. It yields the protein CASSVVGGNTEAFF.

This clone was detected only a few times. The chain links TRBV7-2 to TRBJ2-7; 8 bases map to TRBD1. Germline trimming cut 2 bases from V and 1 base from J; bases unmatched to any gene: 7. The germline CDR1 and CDR2 sequences are SGHTA and FQGNSA. The CDR3 runs to 16 residues. CDR3: CASSLSGGSVSYEQYF. Written as DNA, the CDR3 is TGTGCCAGCAGCTTATCAGGGGGCTCAGTTTCCTACGAGCAGTACTTC.

There are a few counts of this clone. V and J are TRBV5-1 and TRBJ2-1; 11 positions agree with TRBD2. The CDR3 loop spans 16 amino acids. The V segment lost 4 bases and the J segment 4 bases; nucleotides outside the gene matches: 7. Germline CDR1 reads SGHRS; CDR2 reads YFSETQ. The DNA of the CDR3 is TGCGCCAGCAGCACCCGACTAGCGGGAATGTACAATGAGCAGTTCTTC. Translated, it gives CASSTRLAGMYNEQFF.

This clone is a singleton in its sample. J is TRBJ2-5 and V is TRBV20-1; D might be TRBD1 (5 bases). With 5 bases removed from V and 4 bases from J, the gap between germline ends came to 8 bases. The CDR3 contains 11 residues. The germline gives CDR1 DFQATT, CDR2 SNEGSKA (reference sequence). The CDR3 reads CSAQGSETQYF. The DNA for the CDR3 is TGCAGTGCTCAGGGTTCAGAGACCCAGTACTTC.

This clone was found a few times. V and J are TRBV29-1 and TRBJ2-1, with 7 bases identical to TRBD2. V trimming: 8 bases; J trimming: 7 bases; junction bases outside the gene matches: 11. The CDR3 sequence is 13 residues long. Germline CDR1 reads SQVTM; CDR2 reads ANQGSEA. CDR3 nucleotide sequence: TGCAGCTCCAGCGGGCTAGCGGAGAATGAGCAGTTCTTC. Translated, it gives CSSSGLAENEQFF.

In its sample, this clone was seen a few times. The chain uses TRBV7-2 and TRBJ2-3; D is undetermined. V was shortened by 2 bases and J by 5 bases, with 11 bases between the two germline ends. This CDR3 region has 14 residues. The germline CDR1 and CDR2 sequences are SGHTA and FQGNSA. CDR3 in amino acids: CASSLFRLRDTQYF. CDR3 nucleotides: TGTGCCAGCAGCTTATTCAGGCTCAGAGATACGCAGTATTTT.

V and J are TRBV18 and TRBJ1-2; 7 bases agree with TRBD1. After removal of 3 bases from V and 6 bases from J, the junction contained 16 bases not matched to a gene. The CDR3 extends over 17 amino acids. From germline, CDR1 is KGHSH and CDR2 LQKENI. The CDR3 DNA follows: TGTGCCAGCTCACCTGGGACAGCCATCTCGGGGGAGCATGGCTACACCTTC. Its protein is CASSPGTAISGEHGYTF.

The chain carries TRBV7-2 and TRBJ2-5; 7 bases agree with TRBD2. This CDR3 spans 13 amino acids. Germline V gene sequence: CDR1 SGHTA, CDR2 FQGNSA. The V and J ends lost 3 bases and 5 bases, in that order; junction bases with no gene match: 3. The CDR3 loop is CASSLGGRETQYF. DNA of the CDR3: TGTGCCAGCAGCTTGGGGGGGAGGGAGACCCAGTACTTC.

V is TRBV9 and J is TRBJ2-2; 10 bases align to TRBD1. Looked up from germline, CDR1 is SGDLS and CDR2 is YYNGEE. J lost 6 bases, V lost 3 bases, and 2 bases had no gene match. The CDR3 consists of 14 residues. The CDR3 bases are TGTGCCAGCAGCGCGGGACAGGGGTCCGGGGAGCTGTTTTTT. Translated: CASSAGQGSGELFF.

This clone has more than one count but fewer than ten. CDR3 coding DNA: TGTGCCAGCAACCCGACAGCTAACACTGAAGCTTTCTTT. Translation gives CASNPTANTEAFF. The gene calls are TRBV7-9 and TRBJ1-1; the D gene is possibly TRBD1 (5 bases). The CDR3 totals 13 residues. The germline CDR1 and CDR2 sequences are SEHNR and FQNEAQ (reference sequence). Trimming cost V 7 bases and J 2 bases, with 11 bases left between them.

CDR3 sequence (DNA): TGTGCCAGCAGCTTAGCGGGAGGGAGCTCCTACGAGCAGTACGTC. As protein: CASSLAGGSSYEQYV. The gene calls are TRBV5-4 and TRBJ2-7, with TRBD2 matching over 10 bases. J lost 0 bases, V lost 2 bases, and 2 bases had no gene match. Germline CDR1 reads SGHNT; CDR2 reads YYREEE (reference sequence). CDR3 length equals 15 residues.

As DNA, the CDR3 is TGTGCTAGTTCTCGGAGTCACGAGCAGTACTTC. Translating gives CASSRSHEQYF. The chain carries TRBV12-5 and TRBJ2-7; no clear D gene. The CDR3 spans 11 residues. V was shortened by 8 bases and J by 5 bases, with 10 bases between the two germline ends. CDR1 and CDR2 (germline): LGHNT, FRNRAP.

This sequence joins TRBV7-2 and TRBJ1-2; 8 nucleotides agree with TRBD1. The CDR3 length is 15 residues. Germline V gene lookup returns CDR1 SGHTA and CDR2 FQGNSA. Losses at the gene ends were 5 bases for V and 4 bases for J; bases not matched to a gene: 9. The CDR3: CASSPTTGEGYGYTF. The CDR3 DNA sequence: TGTGCCAGCAGCCCTACGACAGGGGAGGGCTATGGCTACACCTTC.

This clone was observed a handful of times. The rearrangement joins TRBV5-1 to TRBJ2-5; 9 bases fit TRBD1. The J segment lost 3 bases and the V segment lost 3 bases, leaving 9 bases of the junction unmatched. This CDR3 has 16 residues. Germline V gene sequence: CDR1 SGHRS, CDR2 YFSETQ. CDR3 region: CASSWGQGVGEETQYF. For the CDR3, the DNA is TGCGCCAGCAGCTGGGGACAGGGAGTCGGCGAAGAGACCCAGTACTTC.

This clone was detected a few times. The chain joins TRBV5-4 to TRBJ2-7; weak D call: TRBD2 (6 bases). The V end was cut by 2 bases, the J end by 3 bases, with 9 bases between. Per the germline V gene, CDR1 is SGHNT and CDR2 is YYREEE (reference sequence). The CDR3 is 13 residues long. The CDR3 DNA reads as TGTGCCAGCAGCTTTGGGGGGAGCTACGAGCAGTACTTC. Residues: CASSFGGSYEQYF.

The chain is built from TRBV21-1 and TRBJ2-5; the D call in the table, TRBD2, was not verified against the DNA. TRBV21-1 is classified as a pseudogene. The CDR3 is 15 residues long. In DNA form, the CDR3 reads TGTGCCAGCACTCCTAGCGGGGTTTTTGGAGAGACCCAGTACTTC. Its protein product is CASTPSGVFGETQYF.

V and J are TRBV7-9 and TRBJ2-2; 7 bases match TRBD1. Germline V gives CDR1 SEHNR, CDR2 FQNEAQ (reference sequence). V lost 5 bases, J lost 3 bases, and 9 bases stayed unmatched. The CDR3 runs to 16 residues. The CDR3 coding sequence is TGTGCCAGCAGCCCCCTGGACAGGTTGCACACCGGGGAGCTGTTTTTT. It encodes CASSPLDRLHTGELFF.

This clone has a handful of counts. CDR3 coding DNA: TGTGCCAGCAGCGTACGACAGGGGATCTACAATGAGCAGTTCTTC. Its translation is CASSVRQGIYNEQFF. The rearrangement joins TRBV9 to TRBJ2-1, with TRBD1 matching over 8 bases. The CDR3 sequence is 15 residues long. The germline CDR1 and CDR2 sequences are SGDLS and YYNGEE. V dropped 1 base and J dropped 3; count of bases not matched to a gene: 3.

The chain links TRBV18 to TRBJ2-7, with 9 bases lining up with TRBD1. The V segment lost 3 bases and the J segment 2 bases; nucleotides outside the gene matches: 5. The CDR3 sequence is 15 residues long. From germline, CDR1 is KGHSH and CDR2 LQKENI. In DNA form, the CDR3 reads TGTGCCAGCTCACCTGGCGGACAGGGGACCTACGAGCAGTACTTC. Its protein product is CASSPGGQGTYEQYF.

Here the CDR3 reads CASSLAPGGSGELFF. CDR3 bases: TGCGCCAGCAGCTTGGCGCCAGGAGGGTCCGGGGAGCTGTTTTTT. The rearrangement links TRBV5-1 to TRBJ2-2; perhaps TRBD2 as D (6 bases). V lost 0 bases, J lost 6 bases, and 12 bases lay in between. Germline V gene sequence: CDR1 SGHRS, CDR2 YFSETQ. The CDR3 extends over 15 amino acids.